This record looks at one TCR beta chain sequence and its context. This clone has a single count. Its antigen remains unidentified. Nothing much larger sits one base from this clone, and base qualities are not available. The library relied on the immunoSEQ multiplex PCR assay. TCRdb re-hosts the immuneACCESS table, in-frame sequences only. Its copies lack some clones; in the studies checked, an unresolved V gene accounts for under half of them, and the cause for the rest is not known. Across this sample there are tens of thousands of clones, with 85% to 90% seen only once. The ten most abundant clones make up around 5.1% of the sample. This entry is derived from a study of control samples from healthy donors and cancer patients (dated by TCRdb to about 2020). The germline ends are 13 bases apart after V is trimmed by 7 bases and J by 4 bases. Including the terminal cysteine and phenylalanine, the CDR3 comprises 13 residues. Of the read, only the CDR3 DNA is kept; its 39 bases are in frame from base 1. CDR1 and CDR2 were assigned from the germline V gene as LGHNT and FRNRAP.

The sample was blood. The clonotype was recovered from a man aged 50-59 years in good health. The V gene is TRBV12-5 and the J gene is TRBJ1-2; the D gene is perhaps TRBD1, from 6 matching bases. For the CDR3, the sequence is CASARDKIYGYTF. The nucleotide sequence reads TGTGCTAGTGCCCGGGACAAGATCTATGGCTACACCTTC.